The sequence of this T cell receptor beta chain was determined in a study of T cells after somatic rescue of genetic block. Assay: immunoSEQ multiplex PCR; the TCRdb copy retains only in-frame clones and omits some. Of roughly 65,000 clones listed, around 92% are singletons. Germline CDR1 SGHTA, CDR2 FQGNSA. The germline V and J ends were trimmed by 1 base and 7 bases, with 14 bases remaining between them. CDR3 length: 15 residues. This receptor was taken from a man aged 40-50 years. This sequence joins TRBV7-2 and TRBJ1-5, with D possibly being TRBD1 (5 bases). The sequenced sample was peripheral blood mononuclear cells (PBMCs). As DNA, the CDR3 is TGTGCCAGCAGCTTAGATTGGGCCAGGGAACAGCCCCAGCATTTT. Its protein product is CASSLDWAREQPQHF.